These 15 T cell receptor beta chains were sequenced from one sample in a study of neurological immune-mediated disorders. TCRdb analysed the 5' RACE reads with MiXCR anew, one entry per CDR3 protein. The table includes approximately 48,000 distinct CDR3 sequences, approximately 10% detected once. Sequencing was carried out using PBMCs. The source is a man in his 70s with HTLV-1-associated myelopathy (HAM/TSP).

This chain uses TRBV28 with TRBJ2-3; no definite D call. V lost 5 bases, J lost 4 bases, and 7 bases lay in between. In germline, CDR1 is MDHEN, CDR2 SYDVKM. The CDR3 contains 12 residues. The CDR3 bases are TGTGCCAGCAGTCCTCCTTCAGATACGCAGTATTTT. Residues: CASSPPSDTQYF.

CDR3 nucleotide sequence: TGTGCCAGCAGTTTAGAGCTCAGGGCATGGATTAGCACAGATACGCAGTATTTT. It yields the protein CASSLELRAWISTDTQYF. The chain carries TRBV12-3 or TRBV12-4 and TRBJ2-3, with a possible D match to TRBD1 (5 bases). V gave up 1 base and J gave up 0 bases, with 17 bases separating them. The CDR3 loop spans 18 amino acids.

This clonotype came up many times. The chain has TRBV5-1 and TRBJ2-3; unclear D gene. This CDR3 region has 15 residues. V lost 1 base and J lost 6, with 15 bases in between. Germline CDR1 is SGHRS and CDR2 is YFSETQ. CDR3 nucleotide sequence: TGCGCCAGCAGCTTGCAGGCAGGAGCCATGGATACGCAGTATTTT. The encoded protein is CASSLQAGAMDTQYF.

This clonotype has a count of ten or more. The chain has TRBV27 and TRBJ1-5; possibly TRBD1 for D (6 bases). V shed 8 bases and J shed 9 bases, with 17 bases lying between them. CDR1 MNHEY and CDR2 SMNVEV come from the germline V gene (reference sequence). This CDR3 spans 13 amino acids. DNA for the CDR3: TGTGCCAGCCGACGAACAGGGTTGTCGCCCCAGCATTTT. Protein: CASRRTGLSPQHF.

This clonotype was seen at least ten times. The chain couples TRBV5-1 to TRBJ2-6; TRBD2 aligns across 9 bases. Germline lookup yields CDR1 SGHRS and CDR2 YFSETQ. V trimming: 0 bases; J trimming: 1 base; junction bases outside the gene matches: 5. The CDR3 runs to 18 residues. CDR3 DNA: TGCGCCAGCAGCTTGGACGCTAGCGGGAAGTCTGGGGCCAACGTCCTGACTTTC. It specifies CASSLDASGKSGANVLTF.

This clonotype has at least ten counts. This sequence joins TRBV29-1 and TRBJ2-4; D is ambiguous. The CDR3 spans 11 residues. V dropped 7 bases and J dropped 14 bases, with 18 bases sitting between them. CDR1 SQVTM and CDR2 ANQGSEA come from the germline V gene. The CDR3 loop is CSATLEDEEYF. In DNA, the CDR3 is TGCAGCGCCACCCTCGAGGACGAGGAGTACTTC. The variable domain in full, with the rest retrieved from reference TRBV29-1 and TRBJ2-4, is SAVISQKPSRDICQRGTSLTIQCQVDSQVTMMFWYRQQPGQSLTLIATANQGSEATYESGFVIDKFPISRPNLTFSTLTVSNMSPEDSSIYLCSATLEDEEYFGAGTRLSVL.

This clonotype was observed many times. This chain links TRBV11-2 with TRBJ2-5, with 14 bases that match TRBD2. This CDR3 is 18 amino acids long. The V gene end was trimmed by 5 bases and the J gene end by 5 bases; junction bases not matched to a gene: 13. Germline CDR1 and CDR2: SGHAT and FQNNGV. CDR3 protein: CASSKSGTSGSMDETQYF. For the CDR3, the DNA is TGTGCCAGCAGCAAGTCCGGGACTAGCGGGAGTATGGACGAGACCCAGTACTTC. Full variable domain (rest looked up from reference TRBV11-2 and TRBJ2-5): EAGVAQSPRYKIIEKRQSVAFWCNPISGHATLYWYQQILGQGPKLLIQFQNNGVVDDSQLPKDRFSAERLKGVDSTLKIQPAKLEDSAVYLCASSKSGTSGSMDETQYFGPGTRLLVL.

This clonotype was seen at least ten times. The chain's CDR3 is CATSASRGGGIYNEQFF. The DNA of the CDR3 is TGTGCCACCAGTGCATCCCGTGGGGGAGGGATATACAATGAGCAGTTCTTC. The rearrangement uses TRBV24-1 and TRBJ2-1; TRBD2 matches 7 bases. After removal of 5 bases from V and 4 bases from J, the junction contained 13 bases not matched to a gene. The germline gives CDR1 KGHDR, CDR2 SFDVKD. The CDR3 runs 17 residues.

In its sample, this clonotype was seen many times. The V and J genes are TRBV6-5 and TRBJ1-6; no definite D call. Germline V gene sequence: CDR1 MNHEY, CDR2 SVGAGI. The CDR3 is made up of 15 amino acids. Trimming pared 0 bases from V and 6 bases from J, leaving 9 bases between. In DNA, the CDR3 is TGTGCCAGCAGTTACTCGGATGGTACTAATTCACCCCTCCACTTT. It translates to CASSYSDGTNSPLHF.

In its sample, this clonotype was seen many times. This rearrangement joins TRBV12-3 or TRBV12-4 to TRBJ1-5; 11 bases fit TRBD1. V dropped 3 bases and J dropped 6; count of bases not matched to a gene: 7. This CDR3 is built from 16 residues. The CDR3 loop is CASSFKSGTGGQPQHF. The CDR3 DNA sequence: TGTGCCAGCAGTTTTAAGTCCGGGACAGGGGGTCAGCCCCAGCATTTT.

This clonotype was counted at least ten times. The chain carries TRBV20-1 and TRBJ2-3; D ambiguous. CDR1 is DFQATT and CDR2 is SNEGSKA in the germline V gene (reference sequence). The V end lost 2 bases, the J end lost 0 bases, and 12 bases lay between the germline ends. The CDR3 contains 15 residues. The CDR3 region is CSARSGSDSTDTQYF. The CDR3 DNA sequence: TGCAGTGCTAGAAGTGGGTCGGACAGCACAGATACGCAGTATTTT.

This clonotype has only one observation. One base away lies a much larger clone, so this may be a sequencing read error. This chain connects TRBV18 to TRBJ1-5; D is perhaps TRBD1 (6 bases). This CDR3 has 14 residues. Germline CDR1 and CDR2: KGHSH and LQKENI. Trimming cost V 4 bases and J 4 bases, with 11 bases left between them. The CDR3 coding sequence is TGTGCCAGCTCACAGTGGACAGAGAATCAGCCCCAGCATTTT. It yields the protein CASSQWTENQPQHF.

There are many counts of this clonotype. The J gene is TRBJ2-3, the V gene TRBV15, with D perhaps TRBD1 (5 bases). The CDR3 runs 14 residues. Trimming removed 6 bases from V and 0 bases from J, with 10 bases in between. Germline V lookup: CDR1 LNHNV, CDR2 YYDKDF (reference sequence). DNA for the CDR3: TGTGCCACCAGGACAGCCATGAGCACAGATACGCAGTATTTT. Protein product: CATRTAMSTDTQYF.

This clonotype was observed many times. The CDR3 is CASSLGRDKEQYF. Written as DNA, the CDR3 is TGTGCCAGCAGCTTAGGCCGGGACAAGGAGCAGTATTTT. This chain joins TRBV7-6 and TRBJ2-3; TRBD1 is a possible D gene (6 bases). The CDR3 loop spans 13 amino acids. V was clipped by 1 base and J by 11 bases, with 13 bases between them. Germline V gives CDR1 SGHVS, CDR2 FNYEAQ.

Concerning this clonotype: A junction end diverges from the germline sequence, so it may reflect a read error. CDR3 nucleotide sequence: TGTGTCAGCAGACCGAGCCGTGGTACAGATACGCAGTATTTT. This codes for CVSRPSRGTDTQYF. The genes are TRBV28 and TRBJ2-3; no reliable D call. Germline CDR1 is MDHEN and CDR2 is SYDVKM. The CDR3 extends over 14 amino acids.